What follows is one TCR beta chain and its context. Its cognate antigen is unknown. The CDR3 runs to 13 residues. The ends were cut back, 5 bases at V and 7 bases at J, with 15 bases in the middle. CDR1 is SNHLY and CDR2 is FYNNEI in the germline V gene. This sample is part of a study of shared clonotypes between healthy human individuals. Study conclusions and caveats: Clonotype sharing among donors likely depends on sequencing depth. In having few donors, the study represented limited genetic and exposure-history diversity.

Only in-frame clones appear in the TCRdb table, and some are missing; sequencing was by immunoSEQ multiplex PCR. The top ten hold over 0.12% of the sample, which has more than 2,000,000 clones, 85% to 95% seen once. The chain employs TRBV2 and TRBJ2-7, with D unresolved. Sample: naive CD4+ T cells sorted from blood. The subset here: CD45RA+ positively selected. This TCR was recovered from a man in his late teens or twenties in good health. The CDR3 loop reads CASSRADLGEQYF. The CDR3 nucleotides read TGTGCCAGCAGTAGGGCAGACCTGGGTGAGCAGTACTTC.